A selection of T cell receptor beta chains follows, all from one sample in a study of early T cells in non-severe SARS-CoV-2 infection. TCRdb passed the 5' RACE reads through MiXCR, listing each CDR3 protein once. The repertoire holds 55,000 to 80,000 distinct CDR3 sequences, roughly an eighth seen once, with around 1.4% in the top ten. This specimen consisted of whole blood, obtained at baseline. Receptors were obtained from an adult who was a healthcare worker with PCR-confirmed SARS-CoV-2 infection or an uninfected control (not recorded which). Both conserved end residues are part of each CDR3. The D gene is left open where the match is weak. Part of the rows lack a size; the others show once, few, many or a class for expanded clones.

j_call,clone_size,d_call,cdr3_length,v_call,cdr3_nt,cdr3_aa
TRBJ2-7,-,-,16,TRBV30,TGTGCCTGGAGTTCACGACCCGGGACAATCTCCTACGAGCAGTACTTC,CAWSSRPGTISYEQYF
TRBJ1-1,-,-,10,TRBV7-9,TGTGCCAGCAGTTTCCAGGAAGCTTTCTTT,CASSFQEAFF
TRBJ2-3,many,-,12,TRBV24-1,TGTGCCACCATCAGGGGTCCAGATACGCAGTATTTT,CATIRGPDTQYF
TRBJ2-7,-,TRBD1,14,TRBV3-1,TGTGCCAGCAGCGGGACAGGGCTTCTCTACGAGCAGTACTTC,CASSGTGLLYEQYF
TRBJ2-3,-,TRBD1,15,TRBV9,TGTGCCAGCAGTGCACAGGGGATGTTAGGAGATACGCAGTATTTT,CASSAQGMLGDTQYF
TRBJ1-2,many,TRBD1,14,TRBV20-1,TGCAGTGCTAGTAGGACAGGGGGCGGCTATGGCTACACCTTC,CSASRTGGGYGYTF
TRBJ1-3,many,TRBD1,17,TRBV12-5,TGTGCTAGTGGTTTGGTACCAGGACAGGGTCCAGGAAACACCATATATTTT,CASGLVPGQGPGNTIYF
TRBJ2-7,few,TRBD2,14,TRBV20-1,TGCAGTGCTACGGGCGGGGGGAGCTCCTACGAGCAGTACTTC,CSATGGGSSYEQYF
TRBJ2-5,medium-sized,-,15,TRBV6-2/TRBV6-3,TGTGCCAGCAGTTACGGGTCGGGGAGTTGGGAGACCCAGTACTTC,CASSYGSGSWETQYF
TRBJ2-7,-,-,14,TRBV28,TGTGCCAGCAGTTTAGGGGGGACCAACCGCGAGCAGTACTTC,CASSLGGTNREQYF
TRBJ2-2,few,-,17,TRBV11-2,TGTGCCAGCAGCTTATTTGGACAGAAAGCGAACACCGGGGAGCTGTTTTTT,CASSLFGQKANTGELFF
TRBJ1-1,-,TRBD1,16,TRBV10-3,TGTGCCATCGTCCCAAGACAGGGAGGGGCTATCACTGAAGCTTTCTTT,CAIVPRQGGAITEAFF
TRBJ1-5,few,-,14,TRBV15,TGTGCCACCAGCCTTGACAATAGCAATCAGCCCCAGCATTTT,CATSLDNSNQPQHF
TRBJ2-2,many,-,15,TRBV7-7,TGTGCCAGCAGCTTACTGGGACAAAACACCGGGGAGCTGTTTTTT,CASSLLGQNTGELFF
TRBJ2-4,few,-,12,TRBV7-9,TGTGCCAGCAGCTTGGGCCGAAACATTCAGTACTTC,CASSLGRNIQYF